Given below is one T cell receptor (beta chain) in context. CDR3 length: 15 amino acids. CDR1 SGHKS and CDR2 YYEKEE come from the germline V gene (reference sequence). Trimming stripped 5 bases from V and 2 bases from J, with 11 bases between. Clones were read by immunoSEQ multiplex PCR, and TCRdb kept only the in-frame ones, dropping some. The table records just under 150,000 clones, approximately 88% of them present only once. This record comes from a study of blood T cell repertoires in COVID-19. On the study more broadly: Samples came from the United States, Italy and Spain, spanning acute and convalescent COVID-19.

The clonotype comes from a human donor in a cohort sampled during active COVID-19. The V and J genes are TRBV5-5 and TRBJ1-6; no definite D call. The sample consisted of peripheral blood. This CDR3 is CASRDLGAYNSPLHF. CDR3 in DNA: TGTGCCAGCAGGGACTTGGGTGCCTATAATTCACCCCTCCACTTT.